This T cell receptor (beta chain) originates from a study of blood T cell repertoires in COVID-19 (dated by TCRdb to the early 2020s). About the investigation overall: Samples covering the acute and convalescent phases of COVID-19 were provided by collaborators in the United States, Italy and Spain. Where HLA class I and class II types were available, the types were taken from metadata supplied by the sample provider, not from assay-based typing. The sample metadata nearly always contained a de-identified subject ID, COVID-19 status, age in years and sex. The material from the prospective study consisted of cDNA or gDNA derived from T cells, B-cell-depleted T cells, or PBMCs. Samples were obtained from the ongoing ImmuneRACE study (first 160 participants) and from over 1,000 subjects provided by 6 global collaborators. Deeply sampled blood TCRbeta repertoires from subjects exposed to, actively infected with, or recovered from COVID-19 were included in the dataset. The repertoires were released in a freely available public database meant as a resource for research on the immune response to SARS-CoV-2. The investigation overall reported the following: Clinical and demographic metadata were provided uncurated, with the amount varying by source and participant.

TCRbeta CDR3 regions were amplified from genomic DNA by means of the immunoSEQ Assay, a bias-controlled multiplex PCR. The paper's processing steps were these. The number of nucleated cells in each sample was estimated by amplification of reference gene primers within the assay. Sequence reads were collapsed and filtered to measure the absolute abundance of every unique TCRbeta CDR3 rearrangement. For each sample, productive Simpson clonality was calculated as the square root of Simpson's diversity index over productive rearrangements. TCRdb carries this immuneACCESS record with in-frame sequences only. Its versions omit some clonotypes, under half of them owing to an unresolved V gene in the studies checked, with the rest unexplained. The V and J calls and clone size were taken over from that table, and D and trimming were inferred from the DNA. The sample records roughly 240,000 clones, about 87% of which are singletons. Clones ranked in the top ten supply roughly 2.4% of the sample.

Enrolling through a virtual design, the prospective study's participants ranged in age from roughly 18 to 100 years and lived across about two dozen United States geographic areas. To assign participants to cohorts, the prospective study relied on clinical history that participants themselves reported in a screening survey and a study questionnaire. Mobile phlebotomists in the prospective study collected whole blood, serum and a nasopharyngeal or oropharyngeal swab from every participant. Over a roughly two-month period, participants in the prospective study had the option of providing additional blood draws and questionnaires. Before DNA extraction, prospective study blood samples were shipped either frozen or at room temperature. The V end loses 4 bases and the J end loses 5 bases, and a stretch of 8 bases separates them. For CDR1 and CDR2, the germline V gene (reference sequence) lists LGHDT and YNNKEL. The CDR3 starts with the cysteine, ends with the phenylalanine, and has 12 residues. Only the CDR3 DNA is retained, 36 bases long and in frame from the first base.

Points on this clone: The specificity of this receptor is unknown. Base-call qualities are not available, and no considerably larger clone is one nucleotide away.

The clonotype was recovered from a middle-aged woman with acute COVID-19. The V and J genes are TRBV3-1 (or the pseudogene TRBV3-2) and TRBJ2-5; the D gene is not confidently resolved. The sample consisted of PBMCs or T cells enriched from blood (not recorded which). The CDR3 region: CASSPTWETQYF. The DNA reads TGTGCCAGCAGCCCGACTTGGGAGACCCAGTACTTC.